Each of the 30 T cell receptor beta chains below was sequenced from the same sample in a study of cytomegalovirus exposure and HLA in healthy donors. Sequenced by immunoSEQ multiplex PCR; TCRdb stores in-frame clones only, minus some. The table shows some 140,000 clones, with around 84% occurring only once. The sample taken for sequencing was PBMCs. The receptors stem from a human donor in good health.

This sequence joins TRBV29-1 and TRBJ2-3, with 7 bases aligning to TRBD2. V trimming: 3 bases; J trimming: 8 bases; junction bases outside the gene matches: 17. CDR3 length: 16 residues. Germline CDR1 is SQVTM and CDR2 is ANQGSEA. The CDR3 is CSVDNPSGDAFGTQYF. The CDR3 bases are TGCAGCGTTGATAACCCTAGCGGAGACGCTTTTGGTACGCAGTATTTT.

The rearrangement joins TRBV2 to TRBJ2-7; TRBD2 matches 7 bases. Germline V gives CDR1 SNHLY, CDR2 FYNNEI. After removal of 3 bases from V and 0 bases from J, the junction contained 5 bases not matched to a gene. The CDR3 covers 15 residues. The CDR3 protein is CASSDPGGSSYEQYF. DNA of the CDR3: TGTGCCAGCAGTGATCCCGGCGGGAGCTCCTACGAGCAGTACTTC.

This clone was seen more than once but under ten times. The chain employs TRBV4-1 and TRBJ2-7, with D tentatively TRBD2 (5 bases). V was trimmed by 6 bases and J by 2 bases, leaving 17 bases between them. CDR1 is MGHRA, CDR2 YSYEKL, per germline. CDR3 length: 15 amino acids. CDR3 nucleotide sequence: TGCGCCAGCAGTCCGTACTCATTGACTACCTACGAGCAGTACTTC. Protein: CASSPYSLTTYEQYF.

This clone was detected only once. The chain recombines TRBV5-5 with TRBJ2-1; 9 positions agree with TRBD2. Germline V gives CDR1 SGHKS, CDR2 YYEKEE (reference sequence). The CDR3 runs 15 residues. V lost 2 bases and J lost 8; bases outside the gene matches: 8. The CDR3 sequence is CASSFLLAGRDEQFF. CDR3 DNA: TGTGCCAGCAGCTTCTTGCTAGCGGGACGCGATGAGCAGTTCTTC.

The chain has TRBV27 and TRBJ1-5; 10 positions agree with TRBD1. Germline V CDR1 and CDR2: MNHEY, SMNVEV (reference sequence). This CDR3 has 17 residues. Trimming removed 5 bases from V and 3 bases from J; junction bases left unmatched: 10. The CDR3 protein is CASSRKGTGVFNQPQHF. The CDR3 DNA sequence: TGTGCCAGCAGTCGCAAGGGGACAGGGGTTTTCAATCAGCCCCAGCATTTT.

The CDR3 bases are TGCGCCAGCAGCGTCCAGGGCGGGAACACTGAAGCTTTCTTT. As protein: CASSVQGGNTEAFF. The V call is TRBV5-1, the J call TRBJ1-1, with D tentatively TRBD1 (5 bases). Germline assignment: CDR1 SGHRS and CDR2 YFSETQ. V lost 4 bases and J 1 base, leaving 11 bases between the germline ends. The CDR3 length is 14 residues.

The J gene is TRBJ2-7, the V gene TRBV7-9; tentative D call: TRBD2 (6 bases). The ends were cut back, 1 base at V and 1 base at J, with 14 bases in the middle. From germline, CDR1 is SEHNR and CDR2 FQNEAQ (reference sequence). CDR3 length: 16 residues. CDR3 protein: CASSLGVGRLSYEQYF. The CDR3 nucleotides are TGTGCCAGCAGCTTAGGGGTGGGGAGGCTATCCTACGAGCAGTACTTC.

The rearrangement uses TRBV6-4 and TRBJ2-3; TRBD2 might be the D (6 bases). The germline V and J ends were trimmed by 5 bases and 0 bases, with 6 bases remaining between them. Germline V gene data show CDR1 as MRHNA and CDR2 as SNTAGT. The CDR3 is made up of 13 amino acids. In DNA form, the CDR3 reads TGTGCCAGCAGTAGCGGGAGCACAGATACGCAGTATTTT. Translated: CASSSGSTDTQYF.

CDR3 DNA: TGTGCCAGTCTAGGGGGCCTACGTTCCTCTGAAGCTTTCTTT. Its protein product is CASLGGLRSSEAFF. V usage is TRBV28 and J usage is TRBJ1-1; 7 bases map to TRBD1. The CDR3 loop spans 14 amino acids. With 9 bases clipped from V and 6 bases from J, the junction kept 13 bases outside the gene matches. CDR1 is MDHEN and CDR2 is SYDVKM in the germline V gene.

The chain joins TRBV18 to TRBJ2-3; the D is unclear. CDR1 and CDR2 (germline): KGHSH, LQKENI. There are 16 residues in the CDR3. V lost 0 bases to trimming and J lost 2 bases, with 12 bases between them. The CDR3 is CASSPPPTRSTDTQYF. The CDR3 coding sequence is TGTGCCAGCTCACCACCCCCGACTCGCTCCACAGATACGCAGTATTTT.

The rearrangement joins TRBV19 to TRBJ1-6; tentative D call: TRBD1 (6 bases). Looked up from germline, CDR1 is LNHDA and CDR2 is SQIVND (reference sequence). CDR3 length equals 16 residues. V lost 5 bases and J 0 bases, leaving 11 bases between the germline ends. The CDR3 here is CASSLDRSSYNSPLHF. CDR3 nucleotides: TGTGCCAGTAGTCTTGACAGGAGCTCCTATAATTCACCCCTCCACTTT.

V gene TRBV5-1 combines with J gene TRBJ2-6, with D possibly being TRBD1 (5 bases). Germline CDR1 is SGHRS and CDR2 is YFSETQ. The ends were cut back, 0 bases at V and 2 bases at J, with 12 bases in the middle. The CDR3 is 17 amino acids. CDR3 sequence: CASSLAPRVTGANVLTF. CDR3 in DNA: TGCGCCAGCAGCTTGGCACCCAGGGTAACTGGGGCCAACGTCCTGACTTTC.

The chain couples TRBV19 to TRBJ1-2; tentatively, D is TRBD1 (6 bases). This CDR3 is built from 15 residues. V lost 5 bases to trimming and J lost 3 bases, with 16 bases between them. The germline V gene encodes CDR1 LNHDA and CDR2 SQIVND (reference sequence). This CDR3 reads CASSPKDRPYYGYTF. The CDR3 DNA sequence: TGTGCCAGTAGTCCTAAGGACAGACCCTACTATGGCTACACCTTC.

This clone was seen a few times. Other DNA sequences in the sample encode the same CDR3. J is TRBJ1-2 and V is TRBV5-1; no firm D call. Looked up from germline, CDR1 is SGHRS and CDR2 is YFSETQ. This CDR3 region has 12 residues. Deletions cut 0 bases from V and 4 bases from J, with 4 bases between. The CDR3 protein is CASSLDSYGYTF. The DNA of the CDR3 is TGCGCCAGCAGCTTGGACAGCTATGGCTACACCTTC.

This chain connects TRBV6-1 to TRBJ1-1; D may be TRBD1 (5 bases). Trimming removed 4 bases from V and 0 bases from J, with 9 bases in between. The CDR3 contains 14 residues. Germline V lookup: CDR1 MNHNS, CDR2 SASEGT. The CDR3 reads CASSGTPMNTEAFF. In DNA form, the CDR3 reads TGTGCCAGCAGTGGGACACCAATGAACACTGAAGCTTTCTTT.

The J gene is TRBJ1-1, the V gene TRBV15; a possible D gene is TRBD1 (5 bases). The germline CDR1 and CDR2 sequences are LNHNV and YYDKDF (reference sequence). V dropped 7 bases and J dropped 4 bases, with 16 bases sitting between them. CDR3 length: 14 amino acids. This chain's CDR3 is CATIPLRGGTEAFF. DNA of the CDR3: TGTGCCACCATCCCCTTGCGGGGCGGCACTGAAGCTTTCTTT.

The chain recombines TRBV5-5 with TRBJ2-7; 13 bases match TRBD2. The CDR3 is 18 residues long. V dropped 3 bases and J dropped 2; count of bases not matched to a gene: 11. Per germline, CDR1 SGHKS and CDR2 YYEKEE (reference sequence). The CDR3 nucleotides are TGTGCCAGCAGCTCCCTGACTAGCGGGGGGCTCGTACCCTACGAGCAGTACTTC. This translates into CASSSLTSGGLVPYEQYF. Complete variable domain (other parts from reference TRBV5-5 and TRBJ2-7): DAGVTQSPTHLIKTRGQQVTLRCSPISGHKSVSWYQQVLGQGPQFIFQYYEKEERGRGNFPDRFSARQFPNYSSELNVNALLLGDSALYLCASSSLTSGGLVPYEQYFGPGTRLTVT.

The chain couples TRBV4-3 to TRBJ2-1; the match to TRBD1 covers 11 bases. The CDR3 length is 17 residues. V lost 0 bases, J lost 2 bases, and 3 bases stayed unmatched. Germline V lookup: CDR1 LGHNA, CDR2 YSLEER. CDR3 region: CASSQDAGQGAYNEQFF. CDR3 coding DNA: TGCGCCAGCAGCCAAGATGCGGGACAGGGGGCCTACAATGAGCAGTTCTTC.

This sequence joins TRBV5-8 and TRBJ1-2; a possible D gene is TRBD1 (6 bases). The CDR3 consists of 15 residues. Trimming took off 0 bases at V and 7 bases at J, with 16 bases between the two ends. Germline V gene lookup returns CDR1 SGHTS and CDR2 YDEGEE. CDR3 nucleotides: TGTGCCAGCAGCTTGGGCAATACCGGGACAATTGGCTACACCTTC. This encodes CASSLGNTGTIGYTF.

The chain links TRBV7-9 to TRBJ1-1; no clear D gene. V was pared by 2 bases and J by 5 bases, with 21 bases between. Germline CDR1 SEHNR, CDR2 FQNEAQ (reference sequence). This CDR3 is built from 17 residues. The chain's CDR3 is CASSLTGASGLWTEAFF. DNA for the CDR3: TGTGCCAGCAGCTTAACTGGTGCGTCAGGACTATGGACTGAAGCTTTCTTT.

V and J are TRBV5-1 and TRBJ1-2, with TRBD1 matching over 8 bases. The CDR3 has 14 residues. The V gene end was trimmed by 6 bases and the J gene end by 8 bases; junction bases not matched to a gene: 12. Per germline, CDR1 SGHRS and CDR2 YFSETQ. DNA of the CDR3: TGCGCCAGCACTCCCTCGGACAGGGAGGAGGGCTACACCTTC. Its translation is CASTPSDREEGYTF.

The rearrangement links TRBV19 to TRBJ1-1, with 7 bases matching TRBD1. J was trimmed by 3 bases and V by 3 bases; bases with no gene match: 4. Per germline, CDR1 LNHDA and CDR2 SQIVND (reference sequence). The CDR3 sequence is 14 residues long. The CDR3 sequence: CASSIAGGHTEAFF. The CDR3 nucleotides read TGTGCCAGTAGTATCGCAGGGGGGCACACTGAAGCTTTCTTT.

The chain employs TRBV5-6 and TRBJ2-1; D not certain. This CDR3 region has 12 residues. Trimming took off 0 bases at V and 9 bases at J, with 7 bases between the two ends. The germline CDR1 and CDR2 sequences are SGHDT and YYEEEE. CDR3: CASSLVPGEQFF. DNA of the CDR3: TGTGCCAGCAGCTTGGTGCCGGGTGAGCAGTTCTTC.

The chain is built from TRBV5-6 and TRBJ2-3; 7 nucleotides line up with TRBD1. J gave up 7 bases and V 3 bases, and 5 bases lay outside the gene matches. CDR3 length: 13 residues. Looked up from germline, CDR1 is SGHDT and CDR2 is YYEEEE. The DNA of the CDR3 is TGTGCCAGCAGCTCGACAGGGTTTAATACGCAGTATTTT. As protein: CASSSTGFNTQYF.

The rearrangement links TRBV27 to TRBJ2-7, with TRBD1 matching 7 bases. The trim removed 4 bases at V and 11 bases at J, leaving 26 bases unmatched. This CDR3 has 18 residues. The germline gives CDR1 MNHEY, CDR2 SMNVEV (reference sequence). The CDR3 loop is CASSSLYSTGTEYPLKYF. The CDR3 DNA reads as TGTGCCAGCAGTTCGCTATATTCGACCGGGACAGAGTACCCTCTAAAGTACTTC.

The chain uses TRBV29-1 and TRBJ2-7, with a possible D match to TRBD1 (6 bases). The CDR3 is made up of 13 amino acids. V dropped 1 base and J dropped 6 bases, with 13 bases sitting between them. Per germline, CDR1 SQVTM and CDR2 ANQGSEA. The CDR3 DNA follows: TGCAGCGTTGAAGGGCAGGGGCCCTCCGAGCAGTACTTC. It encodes CSVEGQGPSEQYF.

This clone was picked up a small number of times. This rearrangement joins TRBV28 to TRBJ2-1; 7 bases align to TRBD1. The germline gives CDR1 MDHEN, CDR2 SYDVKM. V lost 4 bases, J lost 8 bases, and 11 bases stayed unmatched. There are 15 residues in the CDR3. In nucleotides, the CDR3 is TGTGCCAGCAGTTCCCCGATGAGGGGGCGCGATGAGCAGTTCTTC. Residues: CASSSPMRGRDEQFF.

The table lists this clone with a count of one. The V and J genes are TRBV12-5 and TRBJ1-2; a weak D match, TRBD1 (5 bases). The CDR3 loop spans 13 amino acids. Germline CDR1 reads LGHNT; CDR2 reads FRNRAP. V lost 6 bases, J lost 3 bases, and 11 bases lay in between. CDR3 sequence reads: CASGRDWDYGYTF. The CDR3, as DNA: TGTGCTAGTGGCAGGGACTGGGACTATGGCTACACCTTC.

The CDR3 DNA reads TGTGCCAGCAGTATGTACCGACAGGGGGATGGCTACACCTTC. Translation gives CASSMYRQGDGYTF. This chain joins TRBV7-2 and TRBJ1-2; TRBD1 agrees at 9 bases. This CDR3 is 14 amino acids long. The V segment lost 6 bases and the J segment 6 bases; nucleotides outside the gene matches: 8. Per germline, CDR1 SGHTA and CDR2 FQGNSA.

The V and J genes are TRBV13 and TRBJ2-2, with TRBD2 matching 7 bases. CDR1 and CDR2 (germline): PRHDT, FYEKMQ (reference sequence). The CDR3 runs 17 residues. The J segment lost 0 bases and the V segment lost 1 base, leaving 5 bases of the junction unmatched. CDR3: CASSLATSAANTGELFF. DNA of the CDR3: TGTGCCAGCAGCTTAGCTACTAGCGCAGCGAACACCGGGGAGCTGTTTTTT.